The rows below give T cell receptor beta chains drawn from one sample of a study of response to subunit inactivated influenza vaccine. One entry per CDR3 protein results from TCRdb running MiXCR on the RT-PCR reads. The profile shows 700,000 to 800,000 distinct CDR3 sequences, approximately 17% of them singletons. Source: PBMCs from blood, taken approximately 5 days after vaccination. The origin of the receptors is a man aged 45-65 years who received an inactivated influenza vaccine. Both conserved end residues are part of each CDR3. A D gene is named only where the DNA matches it firmly. The size entry is marked missing in some rows and otherwise reads once, few, many or a size class.

D gene: TRBD2
clone size: many
J gene: TRBJ2-1
V gene: TRBV10-3
CDR3 DNA: TGTGCCATCAGCCAGCCGGGGGGAACTAACAATGAGCAGTTCTTC
CDR3 protein: CAISQPGGTNNEQFF

D gene: TRBD2
clone size: .
J gene: TRBJ2-3
V gene: TRBV20-1
CDR3 DNA: TGCAGTGCAACTCCAGCGGGGGGGCTTGCAGATACGCAGTATTTT
CDR3 protein: CSATPAGGLADTQYF

D gene: TRBD1
clone size: .
J gene: TRBJ2-2
V gene: TRBV6-5
CDR3 DNA: TGTGCCAGCAGTTACGTAATACAGGGGGCGTTAATCGGGGAGCTGTTTTTT
CDR3 protein: CASSYVIQGALIGELFF

D gene: .
clone size: .
J gene: TRBJ2-2
V gene: TRBV7-2
CDR3 DNA: TGTGCCAGCAGTCGTAGCGGCGGGGCCGGGGAGCTGTTTTTT
CDR3 protein: CASSRSGGAGELFF

D gene: TRBD1
clone size: .
J gene: TRBJ1-1
V gene: TRBV2
CDR3 DNA: TGTGCCAGCAGCGGGACAGGGGGCTGGGAAGCTTTCTTT
CDR3 protein: CASSGTGGWEAFF

D gene: .
clone size: .
J gene: TRBJ2-1
V gene: TRBV7-2
CDR3 DNA: TGTGCCAGCAGCACGGGACTCCCAGGCGGGAATGAGCAGTTCTTC
CDR3 protein: CASSTGLPGGNEQFF

D gene: .
clone size: few
J gene: TRBJ2-2
V gene: TRBV15
CDR3 DNA: TGTGCCACCAGCAGAGGGGGGCCCATCGCCGGGGAGCTGTTTTTT
CDR3 protein: CATSRGGPIAGELFF

D gene: TRBD1
clone size: .
J gene: TRBJ1-2
V gene: TRBV9
CDR3 DNA: TGTGCCAGCAGCACCCGTCGACAGGGGGAACCTTATGGCTACACCTTC
CDR3 protein: CASSTRRQGEPYGYTF

D gene: TRBD2
clone size: .
J gene: TRBJ2-1
V gene: TRBV20-1
CDR3 DNA: TGCAGTGCTAGAAGACCCGGGACTAGCGGGAGGTCCCACAATGAGCAGTTCTTC
CDR3 protein: CSARRPGTSGRSHNEQFF

D gene: .
clone size: few
J gene: TRBJ1-2
V gene: TRBV27
CDR3 DNA: TGTGCCAGCAGTAGCCGGGCGGGGCCCTATGGCTACACCTTC
CDR3 protein: CASSSRAGPYGYTF

D gene: TRBD1
clone size: few
J gene: TRBJ2-1
V gene: TRBV7-8
CDR3 DNA: TGTGCCAGCAGCTTTCGCAGCAGGGGGAGCCATGAGCAGTTCTTC
CDR3 protein: CASSFRSRGSHEQFF

D gene: TRBD2
clone size: .
J gene: TRBJ2-2
V gene: TRBV7-2
CDR3 DNA: TGTGCCAGCGGCCGCGGGAGGCACACCGGGGAGCTGTTTTTT
CDR3 protein: CASGRGRHTGELFF

D gene: TRBD2
clone size: .
J gene: TRBJ2-7
V gene: TRBV11-2
CDR3 DNA: TGTGCCAGCAGCCTAAGGCGGGGGGGGATGATCGACGAGCAGTACTTC
CDR3 protein: CASSLRRGGMIDEQYF

D gene: TRBD1
clone size: .
J gene: TRBJ2-3
V gene: TRBV2
CDR3 DNA: TGTGCCACCACCGGGACAGGGGCCCGACGCACAGATACGCAGTATTTT
CDR3 protein: CATTGTGARRTDTQYF

D gene: .
clone size: few
J gene: TRBJ1-2
V gene: TRBV7-9
CDR3 DNA: TGTGCCAGCAAGGGGTCGAGGGGCTATGGCTACACCTTC
CDR3 protein: CASKGSRGYGYTF

D gene: TRBD1
clone size: .
J gene: TRBJ2-7
V gene: TRBV29-1
CDR3 DNA: TGCAGCACCACCTCCGGGACAGGGGGCGGAGTGCAGTACTTC
CDR3 protein: CSTTSGTGGGVQYF